A selection of T cell receptor beta chains follows, all from one sample in a study of Graves' ophthalmopathy and Graves' hyperthyroidism. Each CDR3 protein gets one entry after TCRdb re-called the multiplex PCR reads with MiXCR. The sample contains 350,000 to 400,000 distinct CDR3 sequences, approximately 15% of which appear only once. The sample was peripheral blood. These receptors all come from a woman aged 18-29 years with stable Graves' hyperthyroidism. Each CDR3 is given with its conserved first and last residue. The D gene is left open where the match is weak. Size tells how often a clone was seen (once, few, many) or the class of an expanded clone, and some rows leave it out.

j_call: TRBJ1-5; d_call: TRBD1; v_call: TRBV12-3/TRBV12-4; clone_size: many; cdr3_length: 16; cdr3_nt: TGTGCCAGCAGGGGGGACAGGGGTTTGGGCAATCAGCCCCAGCATTTT; cdr3_aa: CASRGDRGLGNQPQHF
j_call: TRBJ1-2; d_call: NA; v_call: TRBV5-1; clone_size: many; cdr3_length: 15; cdr3_nt: TGCGCCAGCAGCTTTGGGCAGGGCACGGACTATGGCTACACCTTC; cdr3_aa: CASSFGQGTDYGYTF
j_call: TRBJ1-2; d_call: TRBD1; v_call: TRBV6-5; clone_size: many; cdr3_length: 15; cdr3_nt: TGTGCCAGCAGTTACTCTACAGGGGGAGTCGGTGGCTACACCTTC; cdr3_aa: CASSYSTGGVGGYTF
j_call: TRBJ2-7; d_call: TRBD2; v_call: TRBV7-3; clone_size: many; cdr3_length: 14; cdr3_nt: TGTGCCAGCAGCTTCCAAGCGGGGGACTACGAGCAGTACTTC; cdr3_aa: CASSFQAGDYEQYF
j_call: TRBJ2-5; d_call: TRBD2; v_call: TRBV6-2/TRBV6-3; clone_size: once; cdr3_length: 16; cdr3_nt: TGTGCCAGCAGTTACCCCACTAGCGGGGGCGAAGAGACCCAGTACTTC; cdr3_aa: CASSYPTSGGEETQYF
j_call: TRBJ2-5; d_call: TRBD2; v_call: TRBV13; clone_size: few; cdr3_length: 17; cdr3_nt: TGTGCCAGCAGCCCGGTGGGGAGCGGGGACTTTCAAGAGACCCAGTACTTC; cdr3_aa: CASSPVGSGDFQETQYF
j_call: TRBJ2-2; d_call: NA; v_call: TRBV12-3/TRBV12-4; clone_size: many; cdr3_length: 14; cdr3_nt: TGTGCCAGCAGTCGGGATACGTTACCCGGGGAGCTGTTTTTT; cdr3_aa: CASSRDTLPGELFF
j_call: TRBJ1-1; d_call: TRBD1; v_call: TRBV2; clone_size: many; cdr3_length: 14; cdr3_nt: TGTGCCAGCATTCCGACAGGGCGGAACACTGAAGCTTTCTTT; cdr3_aa: CASIPTGRNTEAFF
j_call: TRBJ1-1; d_call: TRBD1; v_call: TRBV28; clone_size: NA; cdr3_length: 14; cdr3_nt: TGTGCCAGCAGTTCGCTACAGGGGTCCACTGAAGCTTTCTTT; cdr3_aa: CASSSLQGSTEAFF
j_call: TRBJ1-2; d_call: NA; v_call: TRBV2; clone_size: many; cdr3_length: 14; cdr3_nt: TGTGCCAGCAGGGGACAAGCACCTAACTATGGCTACACCTTC; cdr3_aa: CASRGQAPNYGYTF
j_call: TRBJ1-1; d_call: NA; v_call: TRBV7-2; clone_size: many; cdr3_length: 14; cdr3_nt: TGTGCCAGCAGCTTAGCCACGGTGAACACTGAAGCTTTCTTT; cdr3_aa: CASSLATVNTEAFF
j_call: TRBJ2-7; d_call: NA; v_call: TRBV6-5; clone_size: NA; cdr3_length: 14; cdr3_nt: TGTGCCAGCAGTTCCCAGGGGAGGGCCTACGAGCAGTACTTC; cdr3_aa: CASSSQGRAYEQYF
j_call: TRBJ1-5; d_call: TRBD1; v_call: TRBV19; clone_size: few; cdr3_length: 15; cdr3_nt: TGTGCCAGTAGTCCAGACAGGGGGTACAATCAGCCCCAGCATTTT; cdr3_aa: CASSPDRGYNQPQHF
j_call: TRBJ1-2; d_call: NA; v_call: TRBV5-8; clone_size: many; cdr3_length: 16; cdr3_nt: TGTGCCAGCAGCTCCCACAGCAATCCCGGAATCTATGGCTACACCTTC; cdr3_aa: CASSSHSNPGIYGYTF
j_call: TRBJ1-5; d_call: NA; v_call: TRBV19; clone_size: many; cdr3_length: 15; cdr3_nt: TGTGCCAGTAGTCCACGGACGACTCTCGGGGGGCCCCAGCATTTT; cdr3_aa: CASSPRTTLGGPQHF
j_call: TRBJ2-7; d_call: NA; v_call: TRBV27; clone_size: many; cdr3_length: 15; cdr3_nt: TGTGCCAGCAAGCCGGCGGGACCGATATCCTACGAGCAGTACTTC; cdr3_aa: CASKPAGPISYEQYF
j_call: TRBJ2-7; d_call: NA; v_call: TRBV10-3; clone_size: many; cdr3_length: 14; cdr3_nt: TGTGCCATCAGTGAGTCCCACGGAGGTGGGGAGCAGTACTTC; cdr3_aa: CAISESHGGGEQYF
j_call: TRBJ2-7; d_call: TRBD1; v_call: TRBV20-1; clone_size: many; cdr3_length: 13; cdr3_nt: TGCAGTGCTAGCGGACAGGGACCCTACGAGCAGTACTTC; cdr3_aa: CSASGQGPYEQYF
j_call: TRBJ2-7; d_call: NA; v_call: TRBV15; clone_size: many; cdr3_length: 13; cdr3_nt: TGTGCCACCAGCAGAGAGTGGGGCTACGAGCAGTACTTC; cdr3_aa: CATSREWGYEQYF
j_call: TRBJ2-7; d_call: TRBD1; v_call: TRBV5-6; clone_size: many; cdr3_length: 14; cdr3_nt: TGTGCCAGCAGCGGGGACAGGACCTCCTACGAGCAGTACTTC; cdr3_aa: CASSGDRTSYEQYF